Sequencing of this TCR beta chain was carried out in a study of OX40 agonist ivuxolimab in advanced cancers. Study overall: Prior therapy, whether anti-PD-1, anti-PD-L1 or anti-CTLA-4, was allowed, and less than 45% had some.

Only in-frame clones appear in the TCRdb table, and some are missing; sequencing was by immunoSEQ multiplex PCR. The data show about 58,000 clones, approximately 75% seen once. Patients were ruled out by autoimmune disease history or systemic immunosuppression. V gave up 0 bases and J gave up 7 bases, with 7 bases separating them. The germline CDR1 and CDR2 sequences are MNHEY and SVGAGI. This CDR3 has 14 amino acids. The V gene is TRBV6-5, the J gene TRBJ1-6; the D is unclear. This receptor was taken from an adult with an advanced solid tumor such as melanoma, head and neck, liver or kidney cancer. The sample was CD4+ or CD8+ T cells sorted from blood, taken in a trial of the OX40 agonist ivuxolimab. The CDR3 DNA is TGTGCCAGCAGTTACTCCCTACCCAATTCACCCCTCCACTTT. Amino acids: CASSYSLPNSPLHF.